These 3 T cell receptor beta chains share one sample of origin, sequenced in a study of T cells in Graves' hyperthyroidism and ophthalmopathy. Researchers amplified the TCR beta CDR3 regions from RNA transcripts. HTBI primers were the set used in a first-round RT-PCR of the TCR CDR3. TCRdb called the multiplex PCR reads again in MiXCR, with one record for every CDR3 protein. The sample has hundreds of thousands of distinct CDR3 sequences, approximately 15% seen once. Sequencing was done on a sample of blood. The receptors were sampled from a woman aged 25-40 years with Graves' hyperthyroidism that later progressed to Graves' ophthalmopathy.

The table lists this clonotype with a few counts. A much larger clone lies a single base off, so this may be a read error. This rearrangement joins TRBV13 to TRBJ2-5, with D unresolved. Germline V gene lookup returns CDR1 PRHDT and CDR2 FYEKMQ (reference sequence). There are 13 residues in the CDR3. The CDR3 here is CAGSSGGGETQYF. The CDR3 bases are TGTGCCGGCAGCTCGGGCGGTGGAGAGACCCAGTACTTC.

This clonotype was recorded at least ten times. This chain connects TRBV5-1 to TRBJ2-7; weak D call: TRBD1 (5 bases). Trimming stripped 4 bases from V and 5 bases from J, with 16 bases between. This CDR3 has 14 residues. Germline-derived CDR1 and CDR2 are SGHRS and YFSETQ. The CDR3 is CASSLRQMWDEQYF. For the CDR3, the DNA is TGCGCCAGCAGCCTTCGACAGATGTGGGACGAGCAGTACTTC.

The chain joins TRBV6-1 to TRBJ1-6; 9 positions agree with TRBD1. Germline V gene lookup returns CDR1 MNHNS and CDR2 SASEGT. This CDR3 region has 15 residues. With V trimmed by 6 bases and J by 7 bases, 7 bases remained unmatched. CDR3 sequence reads: CASRGQGAFNSPLHF. CDR3 DNA: TGTGCCAGCAGGGGACAGGGCGCCTTCAATTCACCCCTCCACTTT.